This T cell receptor (beta chain) was recovered during a study of blood T cell repertoires in COVID-19. Background on the study: Specimens from acute and convalescent COVID-19 originated in the United States, Italy and Spain.

This CDR3 has 18 amino acids. The germline CDR1 and CDR2 sequences are KGHDR and SFDVKD. With 1 base clipped from V and 5 bases from J, the junction kept 6 bases outside the gene matches. Per the original methods: Reference gene primer amplification gave nucleated cell count estimates. Profiling relied on immunoSEQ multiplex PCR, and the TCRdb table lists in-frame clones only, not all of them. V and J calls and clone size are copied from that table; D and trimming were computed from the DNA. The sample includes over 140,000 clones, over 60% of them seen just once. This sequence joins TRBV24-1 and TRBJ2-3, with TRBD2 matching 15 bases. The TCR sequence derives from a woman at least 80 years old with active or convalescent COVID-19. The specimen sequenced was peripheral blood. CDR3 protein: CATSDLGTSGGHGDTQYF. Here the CDR3 DNA reads TGTGCCACCAGTGATTTAGGGACTAGCGGGGGGCATGGAGATACGCAGTATTTT.